These 32 T cell receptor beta chains came from one sample sequenced in a study of shared clonotypes between healthy human individuals. Produced via immunoSEQ multiplex PCR; TCRdb's table is partial and in-frame only. The data hold more than 600,000 clones, with about 90% observed a single time. Naive-designated CD8 cells lacked CD45RO, were positively enriched for CCR7, and omitted terminally differentiated effector memory CD45RA+ cells. The material sequenced was naive CD8+ T cells sorted from blood. These TCRs come from a man aged 25-45 years in good health.

The V gene is TRBV4-3, the J gene TRBJ1-2; D gene uncertain. The germline CDR1 and CDR2 sequences are LGHNA and YSLEER. The V end lost 1 base, the J end lost 0 bases, and 6 bases lay between the germline ends. There are 14 residues in the CDR3. The CDR3 spells CASSQAQANYGYTF. The CDR3 DNA follows: TGCGCCAGCAGCCAAGCCCAAGCTAACTATGGCTACACCTTC.

This clone was detected once. This rearrangement joins TRBV5-1 to TRBJ2-7; D gene uncertain. The germline CDR1 and CDR2 sequences are SGHRS and YFSETQ. Trimming shortened V by 8 bases and J by 3 bases, and 12 bases separated the two germline ends. CDR3 length: 12 residues. Here the CDR3 reads CASANSYYEQYF. The CDR3 nucleotides read TGCGCCAGTGCTAACTCCTACTACGAGCAGTACTTC.

This chain links TRBV2 with TRBJ2-5; possibly TRBD1 for D (6 bases). Germline values: CDR1 SNHLY, CDR2 FYNNEI. V lost 6 bases, J lost 0 bases, and 14 bases lay in between. The CDR3 runs 15 residues. The CDR3 DNA reads TGTGCCAGCAGCGCGTACAGGGAATACCAAGAGACCCAGTACTTC. It yields the protein CASSAYREYQETQYF.

This chain links TRBV27 with TRBJ1-4, with 10 nucleotides matching TRBD1. This CDR3 contains 15 residues. The V and J ends lost 5 bases and 7 bases, in that order; junction bases with no gene match: 7. Germline V gives CDR1 MNHEY, CDR2 SMNVEV (reference sequence). As DNA, the CDR3 is TGTGCCAGCAGTCCCCGGGACAGGGGTAGTGAAAAACTGTTTTTT. It translates to CASSPRDRGSEKLFF.

The CDR3 DNA reads TGTGCCAGCAGCTTGAACCCCCGGGCCTACGAGCAGTACTTC. Translating it yields CASSLNPRAYEQYF. This chain uses TRBV7-2 with TRBJ2-7; D ambiguous. This CDR3 comprises 14 residues. Germline lookup yields CDR1 SGHTA and CDR2 FQGNSA. Trimming cost V 3 bases and J 2 bases, with 11 bases left between them.

The rearrangement joins TRBV11-2 to TRBJ2-1, with 10 positions matching TRBD2. The CDR3 sequence is 16 residues long. Per the germline V gene, CDR1 is SGHAT and CDR2 is FQNNGV. V shed 5 bases and J 1 base; nucleotides not matched to a gene: 5. The CDR3 region has the DNA TGTGCCAGCAGCCTTATTAGCGGGAGGTCCTACAATGAGCAGTTCTTC. Its protein is CASSLISGRSYNEQFF.

The chain uses TRBV6-6 and TRBJ1-2, with D perhaps TRBD1 (6 bases). The CDR3 length is 13 residues. Trimming removed 5 bases from V and 7 bases from J, with 14 bases in between. The germline gives CDR1 MNHNY, CDR2 SVGAGI (reference sequence). The CDR3 reads CASSLGQYGGYTF. The CDR3 coding sequence is TGTGCCAGCAGTCTTGGACAGTATGGTGGCTACACCTTC.

This clone was observed once. CDR3 DNA: TGCGCCAGCAGCTTGGAAAGGCCTAGGCATGGCTACACCTTC. Protein product: CASSLERPRHGYTF. The chain has TRBV5-1 and TRBJ1-2; the D is unclear. The CDR3 sequence is 14 residues long. Trimming took off 0 bases at V and 6 bases at J, with 12 bases between the two ends. In germline, CDR1 is SGHRS, CDR2 YFSETQ. The entire variable domain, with the rest obtained from reference TRBV5-1 and TRBJ1-2, is as follows: KAGVTQTPRYLIKTRGQQVTLSCSPISGHRSVSWYQQTPGQGLQFLFEYFSETQRNKGNFPGRFSGRQFSNSRSEMNVSTLELGDSALYLCASSLERPRHGYTFGSGTRLTVV.

This rearrangement joins TRBV5-8 to TRBJ1-5; no definite D call. V lost 4 bases and J lost 0, with 8 bases in between. This CDR3 has 14 amino acids. Germline V gene lookup returns CDR1 SGHTS and CDR2 YDEGEE. The CDR3, as DNA: TGTGCCAGCAGCGGGATCGATAGCAATCAGCCCCAGCATTTT. Translating gives CASSGIDSNQPQHF.

The chain has TRBV29-1 and TRBJ2-7; D possibly corresponds to TRBD2 (5 bases). Per germline, CDR1 SQVTM and CDR2 ANQGSEA. This CDR3 comprises 12 residues. The V gene lost 5 bases and the J gene lost 0 bases, with 8 bases spanning the gap. Here the CDR3 reads CSVLAGSYEQYF. Written as DNA, the CDR3 is TGCAGCGTTTTGGCGGGCTCCTACGAGCAGTACTTC.

The chain has TRBV6-5 and TRBJ2-3; 10 bases agree with TRBD2. V trimming: 2 bases; J trimming: 5 bases; junction bases outside the gene matches: 7. Germline CDR1 and CDR2: MNHEY and SVGAGI. The CDR3 length is 16 residues. This CDR3 reads CASSYLAGDGGDTQYF. The CDR3 region has the DNA TGTGCCAGCAGTTACCTAGCGGGAGATGGCGGAGATACGCAGTATTTT.

A single count supports this clone. V and J are TRBV7-6 and TRBJ2-1; TRBD2 matches 7 bases. V was pared by 5 bases and J by 7 bases, with 20 bases of the junction left unmatched. CDR3 length equals 18 residues. Germline CDR1 SGHVS, CDR2 FNYEAQ. As DNA, the CDR3 is TGTGCCAGCAGCCCTTCGATTGGGGCTAGCGGATTAGGGAATGAGCAGTTCTTC. Residues: CASSPSIGASGLGNEQFF.

The chain links TRBV13 to TRBJ2-7; 7 bases map to TRBD2. The CDR3 consists of 14 residues. Germline lookup yields CDR1 PRHDT and CDR2 FYEKMQ (reference sequence). J lost 2 bases, V lost 6 bases, and 7 bases had no gene match. The CDR3 spells CASSPTSETYEQYF. CDR3 coding DNA: TGTGCCAGCAGTCCTACTAGCGAAACCTACGAGCAGTACTTC.

This clone has a handful of counts. In nucleotides, the CDR3 is TGTGCCAGTAGTCTCACCGGGACGTCTCACGAGCAGTACTTC. Its protein product is CASSLTGTSHEQYF. The chain couples TRBV19 to TRBJ2-7; perhaps D is TRBD1 or TRBD2 (5 bases each). There are 14 residues in the CDR3. The V end was cut by 5 bases, the J end by 5 bases, with 16 bases between. Per the germline V gene, CDR1 is LNHDA and CDR2 is SQIVND (reference sequence).

The chain joins TRBV5-5 to TRBJ2-1, with TRBD2 as a possible D gene (5 bases). Between the trimmed V and J ends, which lost 4 bases and 6 bases, there was a span of 11 bases. The germline gives CDR1 SGHKS, CDR2 YYEKEE (reference sequence). The CDR3 covers 13 residues. CDR3 DNA: TGTGCCAGCAGCCCGGGCGCGGGCAATGAGCAGTTCTTC. This sequence encodes CASSPGAGNEQFF.

About this clone itself: This specimen includes other DNA sequences encoding the same CDR3. This chain uses TRBV5-6 with TRBJ2-1; D uncertain. Trimming took off 0 bases at V and 3 bases at J, with 4 bases between the two ends. The CDR3 totals 13 residues. Germline CDR1 SGHDT, CDR2 YYEEEE. CDR3 region: CASSLDDYNEQFF. The DNA for the CDR3 is TGTGCCAGCAGCTTGGACGACTACAATGAGCAGTTCTTC.

This chain links TRBV28 with TRBJ1-5; D gene uncertain. The CDR3 is made up of 15 amino acids. CDR1 and CDR2 from the germline V gene are MDHEN and SYDVKM. V was cut by 2 bases and J by 6 bases, with 14 bases left in between. CDR3 in DNA: TGTGCCAGCAGTTTAACCGGAGTCAATCGTCAGCCCCAGCATTTT. Translating gives CASSLTGVNRQPQHF.

The chain joins TRBV7-9 to TRBJ2-1; 8 positions agree with TRBD2. This CDR3 spans 16 amino acids. Germline values: CDR1 SEHNR, CDR2 FQNEAQ (reference sequence). With 3 bases clipped from V and 9 bases from J, the junction kept 13 bases outside the gene matches. CDR3 DNA: TGTGCCAGCAGCTTGCCCTTAGTAGCGGGATCGATTGAGCAGTTCTTC. Protein: CASSLPLVAGSIEQFF.

The chain combines TRBV27 with TRBJ2-1; TRBD2 agrees at 10 bases. Losses at the gene ends were 5 bases for V and 0 bases for J; bases not matched to a gene: 7. The germline V gene has CDR1 MNHEY and CDR2 SMNVEV (reference sequence). This CDR3 spans 17 amino acids. CDR3 nucleotide sequence: TGTGCCAGCAGTCCTACTAGCGGGGCTAGCTCCTACAATGAGCAGTTCTTC. Its protein is CASSPTSGASSYNEQFF.

The chain couples TRBV29-1 to TRBJ2-1; a possible D gene is TRBD1 (5 bases). CDR1 is SQVTM and CDR2 is ANQGSEA in the germline V gene. The CDR3 loop spans 12 amino acids. Deletions cut 3 bases from V and 5 bases from J, with 8 bases between. CDR3 DNA sequence: TGCAGCGTTGAGGACACCGACAATGAGCAGTTCTTC. Its translation: CSVEDTDNEQFF.

The chain uses TRBV6-5 and TRBJ2-7; D not resolved. The V gene lost 2 bases and the J gene lost 0 bases, with 8 bases spanning the gap. Per the germline V gene, CDR1 is MNHEY and CDR2 is SVGAGI. The CDR3 is 14 residues long. CDR3 protein: CASSYVKHSYEQYF. CDR3 in DNA: TGTGCCAGCAGTTACGTGAAGCACTCCTACGAGCAGTACTTC.

V usage is TRBV7-9 and J usage is TRBJ2-7; 10 bases agree with TRBD1. The germline CDR1 and CDR2 sequences are SEHNR and FQNEAQ (reference sequence). This CDR3 spans 14 amino acids. Germline trimming cut 5 bases from V and 3 bases from J; bases unmatched to any gene: 4. The CDR3 protein is CASSEGQGYYEQYF. DNA of the CDR3: TGTGCCAGCAGCGAGGGACAGGGGTACTACGAGCAGTACTTC. The whole variable domain, filled in from reference TRBV7-9 and TRBJ2-7, reads DTGVSQNPRHKITKRGQNVTFRCDPISEHNRLYWYRQTLGQGPEFLTYFQNEAQLEKSRLLSDRFSAERPKGSFSTLEIQRTEQGDSAMYLCASSEGQGYYEQYFGPGTRLTVT.

This clone was counted only a few times. This chain's CDR3 is CASSQVINSNYGYTF. The CDR3 DNA follows: TGTGCCAGCAGCCAAGTAATCAACTCTAACTATGGCTACACCTTC. The chain combines TRBV14 with TRBJ1-2, with D unclear. The V end lost 1 base, the J end lost 0 bases, and 9 bases lay between the germline ends. CDR1 is SGHDN, CDR2 FVKESK, per germline. The CDR3 spans 15 residues.

The gene calls are TRBV9 and TRBJ2-3; 9 nucleotides align to TRBD2. Germline assignment: CDR1 SGDLS and CDR2 YYNGEE. After removal of 3 bases from V and 2 bases from J, the junction contained 4 bases not matched to a gene. CDR3 length: 15 residues. Here the CDR3 reads CASSETSGPTDTQYF. The CDR3 nucleotides are TGTGCCAGCAGCGAGACTAGCGGCCCCACAGATACGCAGTATTTT.

This sequence joins TRBV7-2 and TRBJ2-1; TRBD2 aligns across 11 bases. There are 16 residues in the CDR3. Per germline, CDR1 SGHTA and CDR2 FQGNSA. J lost 1 base, V lost 4 bases, and 3 bases had no gene match. The CDR3, as DNA: TGTGCCAGCAGCTCTATAGCGGGAGGGTCCTACAATGAGCAGTTCTTC. This encodes CASSSIAGGSYNEQFF.

V is TRBV6-1 and J is TRBJ1-2; the D is unclear. The CDR3 has 14 residues. The V gene lost 3 bases and the J gene lost 0 bases, with 8 bases spanning the gap. CDR1 and CDR2 from the germline V gene are MNHNS and SASEGT. The CDR3 region is CASSEWTANYGYTF. CDR3 nucleotide sequence: TGTGCCAGCAGTGAGTGGACCGCTAACTATGGCTACACCTTC.

The V call is TRBV7-9, the J call TRBJ2-5; TRBD1 might be the D (5 bases). The CDR3 loop spans 18 amino acids. V dropped 5 bases and J dropped 1 base, with 23 bases sitting between them. Germline V lookup: CDR1 SEHNR, CDR2 FQNEAQ (reference sequence). The CDR3 reads CASSPLRRAGNSQETQYF. The CDR3, as DNA: TGTGCCAGCAGCCCATTGCGACGGGCAGGGAATTCCCAAGAGACCCAGTACTTC.

The gene calls are TRBV7-9 and TRBJ2-2; 14 positions match TRBD2. Germline CDR1 SEHNR, CDR2 FQNEAQ (reference sequence). V shed 4 bases, J shed 6 bases, and the junction held 7 bases outside the gene matches. The CDR3 is 17 amino acids. CDR3: CASSSTTSGRASGELFF. The CDR3 DNA reads as TGTGCCAGCAGCTCAACGACTAGCGGGAGGGCCTCCGGGGAGCTGTTTTTT.

V usage is TRBV27 and J usage is TRBJ2-5; 11 bases fit TRBD2. The CDR3 runs to 16 residues. V dropped 2 bases and J dropped 3; count of bases not matched to a gene: 5. Germline-derived CDR1 and CDR2 are MNHEY and SMNVEV (reference sequence). The CDR3 nucleotides are TGTGCCAGCAGTTTACTCGCTAGCGGGAGGAAAGAGACCCAGTACTTC. This translates into CASSLLASGRKETQYF.

Note on this clone: A much larger clone lies a single base off, so this may be a read error. The sample holds other DNA sequences that translate to the same CDR3. CDR3 protein: CASSPGLLYEQYF. CDR3 DNA sequence: TGTGCCAGCAGCCCGGGACTGCTCTACGAGCAGTACTTC. This rearrangement joins TRBV7-2 to TRBJ2-7, with D possibly TRBD2 on 6 matching bases. This CDR3 is built from 13 residues. Trimming shortened V by 5 bases and J by 3 bases, and 11 bases separated the two germline ends. Germline V gene data show CDR1 as SGHTA and CDR2 as FQGNSA.

The V and J genes are TRBV19 and TRBJ2-1, with 9 bases identical to TRBD1. Germline lookup yields CDR1 LNHDA and CDR2 SQIVND (reference sequence). This CDR3 spans 17 amino acids. Losses at the gene ends were 2 bases for V and 9 bases for J; bases not matched to a gene: 14. The CDR3 reads CASSILLDRGLFIEQFF. In nucleotides, the CDR3 is TGTGCCAGTAGTATACTTTTGGACAGGGGATTATTTATTGAGCAGTTCTTC.

The CDR3 reads CSAGTSFGEQYF. The CDR3 nucleotides read TGCAGCGCGGGGACTAGCTTTGGTGAGCAGTACTTC. The genes are TRBV29-1 and TRBJ2-7; TRBD2 agrees at 9 bases. V lost 7 bases, J lost 7 bases, and 8 bases stayed unmatched. Germline lookup yields CDR1 SQVTM and CDR2 ANQGSEA. The CDR3 spans 12 residues.